These T cell receptor beta chains were read from a single sample in a study of fetal regulatory T cell absence and autoimmunity. Method: immunoSEQ multiplex PCR; TCRdb's copy keeps in-frame clones and lacks some. The sample carries about 95,000 clones, approximately 75% recorded once. The material sequenced was pancreas tissue. Source of these receptors: a male donor with IPEX syndrome. The CDR3 runs from the conserved cysteine through the conserved F or W. The order of the fields is D gene, J gene, V gene, clone size, CDR3 DNA, CDR3 protein. D genes are given only for firm matches. The size field is filled for only some rows; it gives once, few, many or a size class.

D: NA; J: TRBJ1-6; V: TRBV7-9; size: few; DNA: TGTGCCAGCAGCTTGGGGGGTTCACCCCTCCACTTT; CDR3: CASSLGGSPLHF
D: NA; J: TRBJ2-6; V: TRBV27; size: NA; DNA: TGTGCCAGCAGTTTATATCGCTCTGGGGCCAACGTCCTGACTTTC; CDR3: CASSLYRSGANVLTF
D: TRBD1; J: TRBJ2-7; V: TRBV5-1; size: NA; DNA: TGCGCCAGCAGCTTGGGACAGGGAAACTACGAGCAGTACTTC; CDR3: CASSLGQGNYEQYF
D: NA; J: TRBJ2-5; V: TRBV30; size: NA; DNA: TGTGCCTGGAGTGTACAGGGGCGGGTTATAGCGGCCCAGTACTTC; CDR3: CAWSVQGRVIAAQYF
D: TRBD1; J: TRBJ2-4; V: TRBV7-9; size: NA; DNA: TGTGCCAGCAGCTTAAGCGGACAGGAGAACATTCAGTACTTC; CDR3: CASSLSGQENIQYF
D: NA; J: TRBJ1-2; V: TRBV9; size: few; DNA: TGTGCCAGCAGCTCTTCCGGGGCGAAAGACTACACCTTC; CDR3: CASSSSGAKDYTF
D: NA; J: TRBJ1-3; V: TRBV9; size: NA; DNA: TGTGCCAGCAGCCCGGACGGATACTCTGGAAACACCATATATTTT; CDR3: CASSPDGYSGNTIYF
D: TRBD2; J: TRBJ2-3; V: TRBV27; size: few; DNA: TGTGCCAGCAGCGAGCGGGGGTATACGCAGTATTTT; CDR3: CASSERGYTQYF
D: NA; J: TRBJ1-2; V: TRBV2; size: NA; DNA: TGTGCCAGCAGTGACCAGGAGAGCTATGGCTACACCTTC; CDR3: CASSDQESYGYTF
D: NA; J: TRBJ2-2; V: TRBV7-2; size: NA; DNA: TGTGCCAGCAGCTTACTCCAAGCGAGACGTGGCGGGGAGCTGTTTTTT; CDR3: CASSLLQARRGGELFF
D: TRBD2; J: TRBJ2-1; V: TRBV4-3; size: NA; DNA: TGCGCCAGCAGCCAAGATTACGGGGGGGTCTACAATGAGCAGTTCTTC; CDR3: CASSQDYGGVYNEQFF
D: NA; J: TRBJ2-3; V: TRBV9; size: NA; DNA: TGTGCCAGCAGCGGGGGGGCCGGAGATACGCAGTATTTT; CDR3: CASSGGAGDTQYF
D: TRBD1; J: TRBJ2-3; V: TRBV7-6; size: NA; DNA: TGTGCCAGCAGCTTAAGACAGGGGCCAGATACGCAGTATTTT; CDR3: CASSLRQGPDTQYF
D: TRBD1; J: TRBJ2-7; V: TRBV27; size: NA; DNA: TGTGCCAGCAGTTTACGAACAGGGGGCCCCTCATCCTACGAGCAGTACTTC; CDR3: CASSLRTGGPSSYEQYF
D: TRBD2; J: TRBJ2-1; V: TRBV18; size: NA; DNA: TGTGCCAGCTCACCAGCGGGAGGGTACAATGAGCAGTTCTTC; CDR3: CASSPAGGYNEQFF
D: TRBD1; J: TRBJ2-3; V: TRBV5-1; size: NA; DNA: TGCGCCAGCAGCTGGACCGGGACAGGGGCCTTCACAGATACGCAGTATTTT; CDR3: CASSWTGTGAFTDTQYF
D: TRBD1; J: TRBJ2-7; V: TRBV10-1; size: NA; DNA: TGCGCCAGCAGAATTGGACAGGGGAGCTACGACCTTACCTACGAGCAGTACTTC; CDR3: CASRIGQGSYDLTYEQYF
D: NA; J: TRBJ2-1; V: TRBV25-1; size: NA; DNA: TGTGCCAGCAGTGATAGATTTGGGGGGCCGTCCTACAATGAGCAGTTCTTC; CDR3: CASSDRFGGPSYNEQFF
D: TRBD2; J: TRBJ2-7; V: TRBV5-4; size: NA; DNA: TGTGCCAGCAGCCCCGGACTCCCAGCGGGGGGCCCGGATCCCTACGAGCAGTACTTC; CDR3: CASSPGLPAGGPDPYEQYF
D: TRBD1; J: TRBJ1-5; V: TRBV2; size: NA; DNA: TGTGCCAGCAGTGACAGGGGGTACCCCCAGCATTTT; CDR3: CASSDRGYPQHF
D: NA; J: TRBJ1-1; V: TRBV6-5; size: few; DNA: TGTGCCAGCAGCCTCAAGACCGGGTCCACTGAAGCTTTCTTT; CDR3: CASSLKTGSTEAFF
D: NA; J: TRBJ1-4; V: TRBV2; size: NA; DNA: TGTGCCAGCAGTGACGGGGACACGAATGAAAAACTGTTTTTT; CDR3: CASSDGDTNEKLFF
D: NA; J: TRBJ1-1; V: TRBV21-1; size: NA; DNA: TGTGCCAGCAGCAAAGTGGGCCGACCCCACACTGAAGCTTTCTTT; CDR3: CASSKVGRPHTEAFF
D: TRBD1; J: TRBJ1-2; V: TRBV11-3; size: NA; DNA: TGTGCCAGCAGCCAACGGCAGGGGGTTGAGGACTATGGCTACACCTTC; CDR3: CASSQRQGVEDYGYTF
D: NA; J: TRBJ2-3; V: TRBV2; size: NA; DNA: TGTGCCAGCAGTGACCCGGGTACGCAGTATTTT; CDR3: CASSDPGTQYF
D: TRBD1; J: TRBJ2-7; V: TRBV7-9; size: NA; DNA: TGTGCCAGCAGCCCACGGACAGGGGGAGTCTACGAGCAGTACTTC; CDR3: CASSPRTGGVYEQYF
D: NA; J: TRBJ2-1; V: TRBV27; size: NA; DNA: TGTGCCAGCATGGGTCTAGCTGATTACAATGAGCAGTTCTTC; CDR3: CASMGLADYNEQFF
D: NA; J: TRBJ2-1; V: TRBV2; size: NA; DNA: TGTGCCAGCAGTGGGGGTATTAGGCGGGGCCTTCCCTACAATGAGCAGTTCTTC; CDR3: CASSGGIRRGLPYNEQFF
D: NA; J: TRBJ1-2; V: TRBV7-9; size: NA; DNA: TGTGCCAGCAGCTTAGGTAGGACAGTCTACGATGGCTACACCTTC; CDR3: CASSLGRTVYDGYTF
D: NA; J: TRBJ1-2; V: TRBV5-5; size: NA; DNA: TGTGCCAGCAGCTTGACAACTAACTATGGCTACACCTTC; CDR3: CASSLTTNYGYTF
D: TRBD2; J: TRBJ2-1; V: TRBV27; size: NA; DNA: TGTGCCAGCAGTTCGGGACTAGCAGGGAGTAATGAGCAGTTCTTC; CDR3: CASSSGLAGSNEQFF
D: NA; J: TRBJ1-6; V: TRBV6-6; size: NA; DNA: TGTGCCAGCAGTTACTTGGGTTATAATTCACCCCTCCACTTT; CDR3: CASSYLGYNSPLHF
D: TRBD1; J: TRBJ1-1; V: TRBV27; size: NA; DNA: TGTGCCAGCAGGGGGACCGGGACAGGGAACACTGAAGCTTTCTTT; CDR3: CASRGTGTGNTEAFF
D: TRBD1; J: TRBJ2-7; V: TRBV19; size: NA; DNA: TGTGCCAGTAGTCCTAGCCCTGGGGGACAGGGAACGACCTACGAGCAGTACTTC; CDR3: CASSPSPGGQGTTYEQYF
D: TRBD2; J: TRBJ2-2; V: TRBV6-1; size: NA; DNA: TGTGCCAGCACGACTAGCGGTCTGCCCGGGGAGCTGTTTTTT; CDR3: CASTTSGLPGELFF
D: TRBD2; J: TRBJ2-1; V: TRBV7-9; size: NA; DNA: TGTGCCATCCGCGGGCGGGGGATTTACAATGAGCAGTTCTTC; CDR3: CAIRGRGIYNEQFF
D: TRBD2; J: TRBJ2-1; V: TRBV9; size: few; DNA: TGTGCCAGCAGCGAGACTAGCCTCAATGAGCAGTTCTTC; CDR3: CASSETSLNEQFF
D: NA; J: TRBJ2-3; V: TRBV7-9; size: NA; DNA: TGTGCCAGCAGCTTAGCGCTCCAGCGGCCAAGCACAGATACGCAGTATTTT; CDR3: CASSLALQRPSTDTQYF
D: NA; J: TRBJ2-1; V: TRBV7-2; size: NA; DNA: TGTGCCAGCAGCTTAGAGCCCTACAATGAGCAGTTCTTC; CDR3: CASSLEPYNEQFF
D: NA; J: TRBJ1-6; V: TRBV6-6; size: NA; DNA: TGTGCCAGCAGTGAAAAGTCACCCCTCCACTTT; CDR3: CASSEKSPLHF